What follows are 7 T cell receptor beta chains derived from one specimen sequenced in a study of T cell changes during pregnancy in multiple sclerosis. Clones were sequenced by immunoSEQ multiplex PCR, and TCRdb holds only the in-frame ones, with some missing. The top ten clones hold 1.5% of a sample with some 50,000 clones, under 90% of them seen once. The specimen was peripheral blood, collected in the first trimester of pregnancy. These receptors were taken from a female donor in good health, enrolled as a control in a pregnancy study.

The gene calls are TRBV2 and TRBJ1-6; 10 nucleotides line up with TRBD1. This CDR3 contains 14 residues. Per germline, CDR1 SNHLY and CDR2 FYNNEI. Trimming removed 5 bases from V and 10 bases from J; junction bases left unmatched: 5. The CDR3 sequence is CASSLDRGRSPLHF. As DNA, the CDR3 is TGTGCCAGCAGTTTGGACAGGGGGAGGTCACCCCTCCACTTT.

This clone was counted between two and nine times. This chain connects TRBV2 to TRBJ1-1; 9 bases match TRBD1. Germline CDR1 SNHLY, CDR2 FYNNEI. CDR3 size: 16 residues. Losses at the gene ends were 7 bases for V and 0 bases for J; bases not matched to a gene: 9. The DNA of the CDR3 is TGTGCCAGCAAGAGGACAGGGGCGTTGATGAACACTGAAGCTTTCTTT. It encodes CASKRTGALMNTEAFF.

The DNA for the CDR3 is TGTGCCAGCAGAGCGACAGGGGGATCGGATACGCAGTATTTT. Translated: CASRATGGSDTQYF. The rearrangement joins TRBV6-1 to TRBJ2-3; the match to TRBD1 covers 9 bases. This CDR3 has 14 residues. Germline V gene data show CDR1 as MNHNS and CDR2 as SASEGT. The trim removed 6 bases at V and 6 bases at J, leaving 7 bases unmatched.

The J gene is TRBJ2-2, the V gene TRBV27, with 8 positions matching TRBD1. CDR1 and CDR2 from the germline V gene are MNHEY and SMNVEV (reference sequence). This CDR3 spans 15 amino acids. J was trimmed by 6 bases and V by 5 bases; bases with no gene match: 8. The CDR3: CASSPQGAAPGELFF. CDR3 in DNA: TGTGCCAGCAGTCCCCAGGGGGCCGCGCCCGGGGAGCTGTTTTTT.

The chain combines TRBV18 with TRBJ1-3; D is ambiguous. Germline V lookup: CDR1 KGHSH, CDR2 LQKENI. V lost 2 bases and J lost 3, with 14 bases in between. The CDR3 is 16 residues long. CDR3 in amino acids: CASSPYSPEGGNTIYF. Here the CDR3 DNA reads TGTGCCAGCTCACCATATTCTCCCGAGGGTGGAAACACCATATATTTT.

V is TRBV6-4 and J is TRBJ2-1; 10 nucleotides line up with TRBD2. The J segment lost 5 bases and the V segment lost 6 bases, leaving 7 bases of the junction unmatched. CDR3 size: 15 residues. Per the germline V gene, CDR1 is MRHNA and CDR2 is SNTAGT. Here the CDR3 reads CASSRLAGQNNEQFF. The CDR3 region has the DNA TGTGCCAGCAGCAGACTAGCGGGCCAGAACAATGAGCAGTTCTTC.

The rearrangement joins TRBV4-2 to TRBJ1-2; TRBD1 aligns across 9 bases. The V segment lost 1 base and the J segment 8 bases; nucleotides outside the gene matches: 11. From germline, CDR1 is LGHNA and CDR2 YNFKEQ. This CDR3 region has 16 residues. CDR3 region: CASSQGQGGTGWGYTF. The CDR3, as DNA: TGTGCCAGCAGCCAAGGTCAAGGGGGGACAGGGTGGGGCTACACCTTC.